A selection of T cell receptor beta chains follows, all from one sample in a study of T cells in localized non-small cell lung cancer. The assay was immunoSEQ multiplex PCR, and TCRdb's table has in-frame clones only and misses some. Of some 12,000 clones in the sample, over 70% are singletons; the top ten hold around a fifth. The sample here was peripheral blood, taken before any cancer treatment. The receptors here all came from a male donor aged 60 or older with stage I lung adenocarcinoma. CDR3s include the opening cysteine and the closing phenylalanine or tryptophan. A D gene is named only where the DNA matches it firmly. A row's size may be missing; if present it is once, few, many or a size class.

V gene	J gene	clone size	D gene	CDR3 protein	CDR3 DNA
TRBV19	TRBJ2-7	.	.	CASTKSGEQYF	TGTGCCAGTACCAAATCCGGGGAGCAGTACTTC
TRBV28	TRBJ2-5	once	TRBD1	CASTLTGGGETQYF	TGTGCCAGCACCCTCACAGGGGGCGGAGAGACCCAGTACTTC
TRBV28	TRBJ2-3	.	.	CASMGFITDTQYF	TGTGCCAGCATGGGCTTCATCACAGATACGCAGTATTTT
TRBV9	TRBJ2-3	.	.	CASSVGHLTDTQYF	TGTGCCAGCAGCGTAGGCCACCTCACAGATACGCAGTATTTT
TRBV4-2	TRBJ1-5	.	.	CASSQEGSQPQHF	TGTGCCAGCAGCCAAGAAGGGAGTCAGCCCCAGCATTTT
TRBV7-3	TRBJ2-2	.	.	CASSPTLRGAGELFF	TGTGCCAGCAGCCCTACCCTGAGAGGGGCCGGGGAGCTGTTTTTT
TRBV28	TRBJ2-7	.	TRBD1	CASSGTGGSATYEQYF	TGTGCCAGCTCCGGGACAGGGGGCTCCGCGACCTACGAGCAGTACTTC
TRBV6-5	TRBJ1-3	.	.	CASSATDISGNTIYF	TGTGCCAGCAGTGCGACGGACATCTCTGGAAACACCATATATTTT
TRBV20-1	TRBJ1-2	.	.	CSAISGYGYTF	TGCAGTGCTATATCAGGGTATGGCTACACCTTC
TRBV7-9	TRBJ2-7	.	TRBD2	CASSSLAGVYEQYF	TGTGCCAGCAGCTCTCTAGCGGGAGTCTACGAGCAGTACTTC
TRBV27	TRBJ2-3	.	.	CASSSPTDTQYF	TGTGCCAGCAGTTCCCCGACAGATACGCAGTATTTT
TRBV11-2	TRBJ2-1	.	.	CASIQQGGRVDNEQFF	TGTGCCAGCATCCAACAGGGTGGGAGGGTCGACAATGAGCAGTTCTTC
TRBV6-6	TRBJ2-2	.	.	CASRGTSNTGELFF	TGTGCCAGCAGGGGGACCTCGAACACCGGGGAGCTGTTTTTT
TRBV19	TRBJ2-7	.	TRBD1	CASSFGTARHYEQYF	TGTGCCAGTAGTTTCGGGACAGCTCGGCACTACGAGCAGTACTTC
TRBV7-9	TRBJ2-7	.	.	CASSLVWSYEQYF	TGTGCCAGCAGCTTAGTCTGGAGTTACGAGCAGTACTTC
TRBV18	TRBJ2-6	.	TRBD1	CASSLQGARGGANVLTF	TGTGCCAGCTCGCTACAGGGGGCCCGAGGTGGGGCCAACGTCCTGACTTTC
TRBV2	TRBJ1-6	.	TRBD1	CASSPRQGTYNSPLHF	TGTGCCAGCAGCCCCAGACAGGGGACATATAATTCACCCCTCCACTTT
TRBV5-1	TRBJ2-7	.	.	CASSLGGRGGYEQYF	TGCGCCAGCAGCTTGGGGGGCAGGGGCGGCTACGAGCAGTACTTC
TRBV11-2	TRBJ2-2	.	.	CASSPRISGELFF	TGTGCCAGCAGCCCAAGAATCTCCGGGGAGCTGTTTTTT
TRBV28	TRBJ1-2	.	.	CASSRGYGYTF	TGTGCCAGCAGTAGAGGTTATGGCTACACCTTC